One sample yielded the 5 T cell receptor beta chains listed below, sequenced in a study of beta chain features in type 1 diabetes. No cognate antigen is known for these TCRs. Study-wide results and limits: Shortening that was moderate but significant affected the TCRB CDR3s of Type 1 diabetes patients in all four CD4+ subsets.

Expressed TCRB transcripts were sequenced because the entire RNA isolate underwent reverse transcription. The method was immunoSEQ multiplex PCR; TCRdb's version includes in-frame clones alone and lacks a portion of them. The top ten clones hold around 0.022% of a sample with hundreds of thousands of clones, roughly 13% of them seen once. Sequenced: naive CD4+ T cells from blood. The receptors derive from a man between 18 and 29 years old with type 1 diabetes.

In its sample, this clone was seen a few times. DNA of the CDR3: TGTGCCAGTAGTACCTCTAGGGCCCTAGATACGCAGTATTTT. It yields the protein CASSTSRALDTQYF. The chain recombines TRBV19 with TRBJ2-3; D remains ambiguous. CDR1 is LNHDA, CDR2 SQIVND, per germline (reference sequence). V lost 4 bases and J lost 5, with 13 bases in between. CDR3 length: 14 residues. Variable domain in full (rest from reference TRBV19 and TRBJ2-3): DGGITQSPKYLFRKEGQNVTLSCEQNLNHDAMYWYRQDPGQGLRLIYYSQIVNDFQKGDIAEGYSVSREKKESFPLTVTSAQKNPTAFYLCASSTSRALDTQYFGPGTRLTVL.

The CDR3 bases are TGTGCCAGCAGCTTGAACGGAGGGAGTGGCTACACCTTC. Residues: CASSLNGGSGYTF. The chain uses TRBV5-6 and TRBJ1-2; D gene unclear. Trimming took off 1 base at V and 7 bases at J, with 11 bases between the two ends. CDR1 SGHDT and CDR2 YYEEEE come from the germline V gene. The CDR3 is made up of 13 amino acids.

This clone came up a few times. The rearrangement links TRBV7-2 to TRBJ1-4; TRBD1 agrees at 9 bases. Unmatched junction bases numbered 6, after V lost 5 bases and J lost 5 bases. CDR1 is SGHTA, CDR2 FQGNSA, per germline. There are 15 residues in the CDR3. CDR3 protein: CASSVTGGENEKLFF. In DNA form, the CDR3 reads TGTGCCAGCAGCGTGACAGGGGGGGAAAATGAAAAACTGTTTTTT.

The rearrangement joins TRBV28 to TRBJ1-1; the D is unclear. CDR1 is MDHEN and CDR2 is SYDVKM in the germline V gene. V was cut by 6 bases and J by 0 bases, with 14 bases left in between. The CDR3 runs to 15 residues. CDR3 nucleotides: TGTGCCAGCAGCCCCGGCGGGGTACTGAACACTGAAGCTTTCTTT. This codes for CASSPGGVLNTEAFF.

This clone was seen only a few times. The rearrangement links TRBV5-6 to TRBJ2-3, with TRBD1 matching over 9 bases. The trim removed 3 bases at V and 4 bases at J, leaving 6 bases unmatched. Per germline, CDR1 SGHDT and CDR2 YYEEEE. This CDR3 is built from 15 residues. The CDR3 spells CASSSRTGVADTQYF. The CDR3 nucleotides are TGTGCCAGCAGCTCCCGGACAGGGGTGGCAGATACGCAGTATTTT. The complete variable domain, with remaining parts taken from reference TRBV5-6 and TRBJ2-3, reads DAGVTQSPTHLIKTRGQQVTLRCSPKSGHDTVSWYQQALGQGPQFIFQYYEEEERQRGNFPDRFSGHQFPNYSSELNVNALLLGDSALYLCASSSRTGVADTQYFGPGTRLTVL.